This T cell receptor beta chain was documented in a study of T cell repertoires in cytomegalovirus infection. For the study at large: Signatures in public TCR beta sequences pointed to both CMV infection and matching HLA type. Study-level findings and limits: Dominating the ex vivo response were TCR beta clonotypes that were CMV-specific and HLA-C-restricted. Totalled public TCR beta family frequency picked out people who carried CMV plus the relevant HLA.

The table lists this clonotype with many counts. The antigen is undetermined. Using its own MiXCR run on the reads, TCRdb lists one record per CDR3 protein. The data show fewer than 550,000 distinct CDR3 sequences, approximately 10% seen once. The length of the CDR3 is 14 residues. Germline CDR1 MNHEY, CDR2 SMNVEV (reference sequence). Trimming stripped 5 bases from V and 0 bases from J, with 8 bases between. The receptor comes from a human donor in good health (CMV status not recorded). Some clones in this sample may be carry-over from other donors' samples. Sequences were obtained from PBMCs. The rearrangement links TRBV27 to TRBJ1-5; D remains ambiguous. The CDR3 nucleotides are TGTGCCAGCAGTCGCCTATATAGCAATCAGCCCCAGCATTTT. Translating gives CASSRLYSNQPQHF.